Given below is one T cell receptor (beta chain) in context. Its cognate antigen has yet to be identified. The record has no base qualities; no much larger clone is one base away. These data come from a study of Ad26.COV2.S vaccination and SARS-CoV-2 variants (dated by TCRdb to the early 2020s). Background on the whole study: TCRbeta repertoire sequencing served as the tool for gauging how specific and how broad the SARS-CoV-2-reactive T cell receptors were following Ad26.COV2.S vaccination. A total of 32 samples were included in the TCR-sequenced set, comprising around 20 Ad26.COV2.S vaccine recipients, 5 placebo recipients and 8 SARS-CoV-2 convalescent individuals. The research as a whole found: The authors noted that total T cell responses may have been underestimated by the TCR breadth and depth analyses. Vaccine and placebo recipients had comparable non-spike TCR breadth, which fits with the vaccine containing only spike. Compared with placebo recipients, Ad26.COV2.S recipients showed higher spike-specific TCR breadth (P = 0.0014). Substantial breadth of spike-specific CD8+ and CD4+ T cell responses was reported after vaccination.

The time point tag for this specimen amounts to: individuals recovered from natural SARS-CoV-2 infection. TCRbeta CDR3 regions were sequenced with the immunoSEQ Assay. After extraction, genomic DNA underwent amplification by bias-controlled multiplex PCR, followed by high-throughput sequencing. The published analysis was carried out like this. To quantify the absolute abundance of every unique TCRbeta CDR3 region, sequences were collapsed and filtered. T cell fraction was estimated by normalizing TCRbeta template counts to usable DNA, with usable DNA measured through amplification of reference genes found in all nucleated cells. Repertoire TCRs were annotated as SARS-CoV-2-specific when V gene, CDR3 amino acid sequence and J gene were exactly matched to a known reactive TCR set. The reference SARS-CoV-2 TCR set came from MIRA and was filtered for enrichment in COVID-19-positive ImmuneCODE repertoires, removing public or cross-reactive TCRs. Using the MIRA antigens, annotated TCRs were further analysed by specific ORF or by position within an ORF. Depth was the summed frequency of annotated unique rearrangements, while breadth was defined as annotated unique rearrangements over total unique productive rearrangements. Group comparisons of TCR breadth used two-sided Wilcoxon rank-sum tests. Drawn from immuneACCESS, this table holds only the in-frame rearrangements with V and J called that TCRdb kept. Clones are partly lost; checked studies trace under half to an unresolved V gene and leave the rest unexplained. V, J and clone size reflect that table, while D and trimming were determined from the DNA. The sample table records about 350,000 clones; 92% of these occur just once. About 3.9% of the sample comes from the top ten.

From its cysteine to its phenylalanine, the CDR3 spans 16 amino acids. Only CDR3 DNA is held: 48 bases, read in frame from base 1. The rearranged chain carries TRBV21-1 and TRBJ2-7; the table calls TRBD1, which could not be checked here. TRBV21-1 is labeled a pseudogene. This TCR came from a human donor who had recovered from COVID-19. The sample consisted of peripheral blood, taken after recovery from COVID-19. At the DNA level, the sequence is TGTGCCAGCAGCCTACAATTAGGACAGGCCCGGGACGAGCAGTACTTC. The translation is CASSLQLGQARDEQYF.